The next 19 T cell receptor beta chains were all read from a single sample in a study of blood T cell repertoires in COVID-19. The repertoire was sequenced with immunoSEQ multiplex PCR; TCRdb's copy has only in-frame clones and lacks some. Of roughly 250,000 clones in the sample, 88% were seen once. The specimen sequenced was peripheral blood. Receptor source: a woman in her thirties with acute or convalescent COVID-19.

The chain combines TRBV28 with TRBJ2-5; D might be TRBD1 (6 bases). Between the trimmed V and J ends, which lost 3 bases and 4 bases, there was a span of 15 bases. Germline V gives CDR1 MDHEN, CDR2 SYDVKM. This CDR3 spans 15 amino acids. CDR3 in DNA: TGTGCCAGCAGTTTTATCCCGGGACAAGGAGAGACCCAGTACTTC. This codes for CASSFIPGQGETQYF.

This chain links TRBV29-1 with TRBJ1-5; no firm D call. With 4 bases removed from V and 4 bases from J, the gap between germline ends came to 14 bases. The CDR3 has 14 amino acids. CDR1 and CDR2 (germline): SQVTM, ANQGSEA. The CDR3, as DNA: TGCAGCGTTGGTGTCCCCCAGATAAATCAGCCCCAGCATTTT. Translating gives CSVGVPQINQPQHF.

The CDR3 DNA reads as TGTGCCAGCAGTTACTCGATAACTAGCTCCTACAATGAGCAGTTCTTC. Residues: CASSYSITSSYNEQFF. The chain joins TRBV6-2 or TRBV6-3 to TRBJ2-1; weak D call: TRBD2 (5 bases). The CDR3 consists of 16 residues. V dropped 0 bases and J dropped 0 bases, with 9 bases sitting between them. Germline CDR1 MNHEY, CDR2 SVGEGT.

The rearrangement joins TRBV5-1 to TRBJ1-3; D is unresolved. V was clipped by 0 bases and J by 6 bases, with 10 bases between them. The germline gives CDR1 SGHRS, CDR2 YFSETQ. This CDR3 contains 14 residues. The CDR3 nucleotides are TGCGCCAGCAGCTTGGGAGGAGTGGAAAACACCATATATTTT. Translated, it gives CASSLGGVENTIYF. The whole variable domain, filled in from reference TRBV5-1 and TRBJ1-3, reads KAGVTQTPRYLIKTRGQQVTLSCSPISGHRSVSWYQQTPGQGLQFLFEYFSETQRNKGNFPGRFSGRQFSNSRSEMNVSTLELGDSALYLCASSLGGVENTIYFGEGSWLTVV.

CDR3 protein: CASSYDRASYNEQFF. The CDR3 DNA sequence: TGTGCCAGCAGCTACGACAGAGCCTCCTACAATGAGCAGTTCTTC. The rearrangement links TRBV5-6 to TRBJ2-1; D possibly corresponds to TRBD1 (5 bases). Trimming left V 3 bases short and J 0 bases short, with 10 bases between. The germline V gene has CDR1 SGHDT and CDR2 YYEEEE. This CDR3 has 15 amino acids.

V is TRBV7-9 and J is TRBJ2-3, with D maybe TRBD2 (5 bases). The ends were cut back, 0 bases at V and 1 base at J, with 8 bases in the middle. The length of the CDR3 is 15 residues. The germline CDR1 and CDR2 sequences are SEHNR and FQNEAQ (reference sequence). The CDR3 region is CASSLAGVGTDTQYF. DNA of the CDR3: TGTGCCAGCAGCTTAGCGGGAGTGGGCACAGATACGCAGTATTTT.

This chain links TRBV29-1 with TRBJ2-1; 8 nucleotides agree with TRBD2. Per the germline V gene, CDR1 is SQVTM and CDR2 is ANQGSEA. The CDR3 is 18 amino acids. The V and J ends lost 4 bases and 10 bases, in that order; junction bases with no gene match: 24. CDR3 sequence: CSVGGREVGRSAGWEQFF. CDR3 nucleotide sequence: TGCAGCGTTGGGGGGCGGGAGGTCGGGAGATCTGCAGGGTGGGAGCAGTTCTTC.

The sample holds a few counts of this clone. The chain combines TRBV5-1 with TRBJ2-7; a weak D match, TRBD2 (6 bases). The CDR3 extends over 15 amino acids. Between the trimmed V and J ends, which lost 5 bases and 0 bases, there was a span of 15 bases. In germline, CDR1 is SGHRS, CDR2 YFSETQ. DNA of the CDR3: TGCGCCAGCAGTAGGGGTGGCGGGGACTCCTACGAGCAGTACTTC. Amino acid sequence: CASSRGGGDSYEQYF.

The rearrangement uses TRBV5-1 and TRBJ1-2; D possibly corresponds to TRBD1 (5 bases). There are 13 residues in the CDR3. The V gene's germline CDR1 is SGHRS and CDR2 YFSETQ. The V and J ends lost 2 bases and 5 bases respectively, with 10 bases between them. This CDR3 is CASSFRVGYGYTF. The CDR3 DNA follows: TGCGCCAGCAGCTTCAGGGTTGGGTATGGCTACACCTTC.

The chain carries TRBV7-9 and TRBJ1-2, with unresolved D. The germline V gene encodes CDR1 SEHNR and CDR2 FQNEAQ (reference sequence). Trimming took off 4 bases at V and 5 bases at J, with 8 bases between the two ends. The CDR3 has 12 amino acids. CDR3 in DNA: TGTGCCAGCAGCTCCCCTCAGTATGGCTACACCTTC. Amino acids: CASSSPQYGYTF. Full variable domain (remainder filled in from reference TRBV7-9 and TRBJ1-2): DTGVSQNPRHKITKRGQNVTFRCDPISEHNRLYWYRQTLGQGPEFLTYFQNEAQLEKSRLLSDRFSAERPKGSFSTLEIQRTEQGDSAMYLCASSSPQYGYTFGSGTRLTVV.

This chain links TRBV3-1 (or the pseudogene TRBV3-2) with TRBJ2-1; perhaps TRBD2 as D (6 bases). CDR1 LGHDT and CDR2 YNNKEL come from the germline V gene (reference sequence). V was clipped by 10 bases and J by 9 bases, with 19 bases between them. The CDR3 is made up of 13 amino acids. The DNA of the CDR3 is TGTGCCACCGCCCGGGCGGGAAATTTTGAGCAGTTCTTC. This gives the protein CATARAGNFEQFF.

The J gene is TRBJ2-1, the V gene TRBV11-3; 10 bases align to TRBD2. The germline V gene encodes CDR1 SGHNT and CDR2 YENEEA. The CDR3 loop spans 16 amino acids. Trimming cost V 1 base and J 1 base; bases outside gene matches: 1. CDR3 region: CASSLVLAGSYNEQFF. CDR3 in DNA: TGTGCCAGCAGCTTAGTACTAGCGGGATCCTACAATGAGCAGTTCTTC.

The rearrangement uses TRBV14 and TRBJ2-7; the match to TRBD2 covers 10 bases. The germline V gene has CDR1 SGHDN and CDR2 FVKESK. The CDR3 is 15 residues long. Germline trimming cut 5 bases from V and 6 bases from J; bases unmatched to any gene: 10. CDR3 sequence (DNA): TGTGCCAGCAGCAAATCAGCGGGAGGGCCCGGCGAGCAGTACTTC. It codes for CASSKSAGGPGEQYF.

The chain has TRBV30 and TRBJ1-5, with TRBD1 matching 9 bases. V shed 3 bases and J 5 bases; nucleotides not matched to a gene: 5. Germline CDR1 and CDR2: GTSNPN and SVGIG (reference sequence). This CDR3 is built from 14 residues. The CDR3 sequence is CAWRETGGDQPQHF. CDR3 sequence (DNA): TGTGCCTGGAGGGAAACAGGGGGCGATCAGCCCCAGCATTTT.

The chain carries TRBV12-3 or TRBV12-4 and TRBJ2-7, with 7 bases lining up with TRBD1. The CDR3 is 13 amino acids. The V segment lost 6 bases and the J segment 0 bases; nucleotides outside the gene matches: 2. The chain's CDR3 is CASRGTASYEQYF. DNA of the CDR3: TGTGCCAGCAGAGGGACAGCCTCCTACGAGCAGTACTTC.

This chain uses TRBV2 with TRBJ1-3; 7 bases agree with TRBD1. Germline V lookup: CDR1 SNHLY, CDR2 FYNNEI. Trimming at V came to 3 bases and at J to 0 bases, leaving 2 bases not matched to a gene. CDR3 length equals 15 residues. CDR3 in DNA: TGTGCCAGCAGTGACAGGGGGTACTCTGGAAACACCATATATTTT. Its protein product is CASSDRGYSGNTIYF.

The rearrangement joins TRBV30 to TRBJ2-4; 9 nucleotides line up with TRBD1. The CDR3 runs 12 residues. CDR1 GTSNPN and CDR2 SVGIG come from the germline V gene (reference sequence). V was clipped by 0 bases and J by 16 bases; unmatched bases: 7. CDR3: CAWSVPRGQGYF. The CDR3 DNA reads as TGTGCCTGGAGTGTACCCCGGGGACAGGGCTACTTC.

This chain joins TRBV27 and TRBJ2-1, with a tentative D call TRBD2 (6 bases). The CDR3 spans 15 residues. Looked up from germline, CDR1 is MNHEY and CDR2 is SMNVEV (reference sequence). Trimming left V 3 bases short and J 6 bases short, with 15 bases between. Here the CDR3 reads CASSFSGTFGNEQFF. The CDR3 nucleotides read TGTGCCAGCAGTTTTTCTGGGACTTTTGGCAATGAGCAGTTCTTC.

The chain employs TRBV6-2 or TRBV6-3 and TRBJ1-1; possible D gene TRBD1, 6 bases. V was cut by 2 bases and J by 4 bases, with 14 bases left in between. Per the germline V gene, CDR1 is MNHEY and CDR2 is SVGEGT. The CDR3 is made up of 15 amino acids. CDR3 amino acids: CASSYSAGAITEAFF. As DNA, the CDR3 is TGTGCCAGCAGTTACAGCGCGGGGGCGATCACTGAAGCTTTCTTT.